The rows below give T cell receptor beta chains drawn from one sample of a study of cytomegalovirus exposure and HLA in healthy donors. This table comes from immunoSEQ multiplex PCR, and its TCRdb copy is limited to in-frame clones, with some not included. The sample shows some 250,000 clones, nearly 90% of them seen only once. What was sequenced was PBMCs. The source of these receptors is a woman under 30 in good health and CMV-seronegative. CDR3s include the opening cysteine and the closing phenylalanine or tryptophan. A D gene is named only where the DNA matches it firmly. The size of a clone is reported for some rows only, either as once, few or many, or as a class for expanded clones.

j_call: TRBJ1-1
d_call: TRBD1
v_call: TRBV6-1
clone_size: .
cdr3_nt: TGTGCCAGCGGGAACAGGGGGTATACTGAAGCTTTCTTT
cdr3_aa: CASGNRGYTEAFF

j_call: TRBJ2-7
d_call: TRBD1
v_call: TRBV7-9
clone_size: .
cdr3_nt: TGTGCCAGCAGCTTCCGGGACAGACTTTTCGAGCAGTACTTC
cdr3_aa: CASSFRDRLFEQYF

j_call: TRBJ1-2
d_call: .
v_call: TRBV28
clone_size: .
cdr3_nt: TGTGCCAGCAGTTTATCCCGGCCCGGCGGGTACACCTTC
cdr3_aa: CASSLSRPGGYTF

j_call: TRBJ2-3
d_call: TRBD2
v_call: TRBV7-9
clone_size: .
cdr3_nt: TGTGCCAGCAGCTGGGGACTAGCGGGGGGACCAGATACGCAGTATTTT
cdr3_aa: CASSWGLAGGPDTQYF

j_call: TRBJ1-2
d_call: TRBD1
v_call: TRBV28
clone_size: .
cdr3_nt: TGTGCCAGCAGTCCTATGGGGACAGCTAGTGGCTACACCTTC
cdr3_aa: CASSPMGTASGYTF

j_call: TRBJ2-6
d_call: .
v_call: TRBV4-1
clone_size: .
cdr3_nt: TGCGCCAGCAGCCAAGTTTCGGCTAGCGAGTGGGTTGATAGGGCCAACGTCCTGACTTTC
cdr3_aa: CASSQVSASEWVDRANVLTF

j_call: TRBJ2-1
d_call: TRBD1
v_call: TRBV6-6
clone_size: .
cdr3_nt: TGTGCCAGCTCCCCTGGAGGGACAGGGGAGTACAATGAGCAGTTCTTC
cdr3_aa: CASSPGGTGEYNEQFF

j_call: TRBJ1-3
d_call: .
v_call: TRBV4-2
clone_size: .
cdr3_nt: TGTGCCAGCAGCCAGGGCCCCTCGGACAATCCCAGAAACACCATATATTTT
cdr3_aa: CASSQGPSDNPRNTIYF

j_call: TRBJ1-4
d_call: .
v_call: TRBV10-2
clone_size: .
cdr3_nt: TGCGCCAGCAGTGACCCTGGGACACCGACAGGTGAAAAACTGTTTTTT
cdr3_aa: CASSDPGTPTGEKLFF

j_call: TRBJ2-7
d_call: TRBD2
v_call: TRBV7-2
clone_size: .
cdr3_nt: TGTGCCAGCACGATAGGTGCGGGGGGGGCCACCGAGCAGTACTTC
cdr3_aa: CASTIGAGGATEQYF

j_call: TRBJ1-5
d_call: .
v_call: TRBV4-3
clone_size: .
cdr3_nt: TGCGCCAGCAGCCAGGACAGAAACAGCAATCAGCCCCAGCATTTT
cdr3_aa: CASSQDRNSNQPQHF

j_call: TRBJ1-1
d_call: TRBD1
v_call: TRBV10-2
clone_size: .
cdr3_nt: TGCGCCAGCAGTGAGCCGACAGGGGTGCGGGGGAACACTGAAGCTTTCTTT
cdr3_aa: CASSEPTGVRGNTEAFF

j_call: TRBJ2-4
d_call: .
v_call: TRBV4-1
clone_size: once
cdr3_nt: TGCGCCAGCAGCCAAGAGGGGGCGGCTGCCAAAAACATTCAGTACTTC
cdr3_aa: CASSQEGAAAKNIQYF

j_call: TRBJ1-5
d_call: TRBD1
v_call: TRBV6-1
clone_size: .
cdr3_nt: TGTGCCAGCAGTGAAGGGACAGGGGGAATTCAGCCCCAGCATTTT
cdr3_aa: CASSEGTGGIQPQHF

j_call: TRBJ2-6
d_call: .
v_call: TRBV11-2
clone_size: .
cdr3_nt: TGTGCCAGCAGCTTAGAGGCAGGGTTCCGAACTGGGGCCAACGTCCTGACTTTC
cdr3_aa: CASSLEAGFRTGANVLTF

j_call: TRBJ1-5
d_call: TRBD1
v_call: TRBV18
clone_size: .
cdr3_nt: TGTGCCAGCTCACCACGAACAGGGGGCAATCAGCCCCAGCATTTT
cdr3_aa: CASSPRTGGNQPQHF

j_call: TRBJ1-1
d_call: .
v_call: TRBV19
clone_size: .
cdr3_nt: TGTGCCAGTAGTACCTACACGGCGGTAGACACTGAAGCTTTCTTT
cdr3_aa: CASSTYTAVDTEAFF